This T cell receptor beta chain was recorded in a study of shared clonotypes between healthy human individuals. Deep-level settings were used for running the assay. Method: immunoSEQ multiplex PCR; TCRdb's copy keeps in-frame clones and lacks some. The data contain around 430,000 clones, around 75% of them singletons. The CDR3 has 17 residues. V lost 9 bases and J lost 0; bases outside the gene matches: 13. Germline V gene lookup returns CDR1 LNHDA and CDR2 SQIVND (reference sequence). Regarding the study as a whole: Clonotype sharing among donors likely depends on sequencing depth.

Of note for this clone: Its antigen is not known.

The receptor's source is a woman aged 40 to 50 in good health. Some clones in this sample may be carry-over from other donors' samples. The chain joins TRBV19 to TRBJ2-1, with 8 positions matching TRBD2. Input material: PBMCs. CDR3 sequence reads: CASAPTSAGSSYNEQFF. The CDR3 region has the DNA TGTGCCAGCGCCCCGACTAGCGCGGGAAGCTCCTACAATGAGCAGTTCTTC.